These 20 T cell receptor beta chains were all obtained from the same sample, sequenced in a study of blood T cell repertoires in COVID-19. Libraries were prepared by immunoSEQ multiplex PCR; TCRdb keeps only in-frame clonotypes and omits some of them. The repertoire holds about 62,000 clones, with around two thirds as singletons. Sequences were obtained from PBMCs or T cells enriched from blood (not recorded which). All receptors derive from a woman aged 55-70 years who had been exposed to COVID-19.

This chain uses TRBV7-9 with TRBJ1-1, with 9 bases identical to TRBD1. CDR3 size: 14 residues. The V segment lost 3 bases and the J segment 8 bases; nucleotides outside the gene matches: 7. Germline V gene sequence: CDR1 SEHNR, CDR2 FQNEAQ (reference sequence). The CDR3 DNA sequence: TGTGCCAGCAGCTTTTTACAGGGGGCAAGCGAAGCTTTCTTT. It translates to CASSFLQGASEAFF.

In its sample, this clone was seen a few times. This chain links TRBV27 with TRBJ1-1; 9 bases are shared with TRBD1. Germline CDR1 MNHEY, CDR2 SMNVEV (reference sequence). The CDR3 loop spans 13 amino acids. V lost 6 bases to trimming and J lost 11 bases; unmatched junction nucleotides: 10. CDR3 DNA sequence: TGTGCCAGCAGCAGAGGACAGGGGCAGAGGGCTTTCTTT. Amino acids: CASSRGQGQRAFF.

The genes are TRBV7-8 and TRBJ1-2; 9 bases line up with TRBD1. V gave up 2 bases and J gave up 4 bases; unmatched junction bases: 11. The CDR3 is 17 amino acids. The germline gives CDR1 SGHVS, CDR2 FQNEAQ. CDR3 DNA: TGTGCCAGCAGCTTACGGGTCGGGACAGGGATGGCCTATGGCTACACCTTC. Translation: CASSLRVGTGMAYGYTF.

This rearrangement joins TRBV28 to TRBJ1-2, with a tentative D call TRBD1 (6 bases). From germline, CDR1 is MDHEN and CDR2 SYDVKM. CDR3 size: 15 residues. V was trimmed by 6 bases and J by 7 bases, leaving 21 bases between them. As DNA, the CDR3 is TGTGCCAGCAGCCCAAGGGGGAAAGGATCTTCTGGCTACACCTTC. Translating it yields CASSPRGKGSSGYTF.

This chain uses TRBV19 with TRBJ2-1, with 8 bases matching TRBD1. CDR3 length: 13 residues. The germline gives CDR1 LNHDA, CDR2 SQIVND (reference sequence). V was pared by 3 bases and J by 11 bases, with 6 bases of the junction left unmatched. For the CDR3, the DNA is TGTGCCAGTAGTATGGACAGGGCTAACAAGCAGTTCTTC. It is translated as CASSMDRANKQFF.

This sequence joins TRBV15 and TRBJ2-1; weak D call: TRBD2 (5 bases). Germline V gives CDR1 LNHNV, CDR2 YYDKDF (reference sequence). The V and J ends lost 0 bases and 4 bases respectively, with 10 bases between them. The CDR3 has 15 amino acids. The CDR3 bases are TGTGCCACCAGCAGAGATAATACGGGGTACAATGAGCAGTTCTTC. Translation: CATSRDNTGYNEQFF. The variable domain in full, completed from reference TRBV15 and TRBJ2-1, reads DAMVIQNPRYQVTQFGKPVTLSCSQTLNHNVMYWYQQKSSQAPKLLFHYYDKDFNNEADTPDNFQSRRPNTSFCFLDIRSPGLGDTAMYLCATSRDNTGYNEQFFGPGTRLTVL.

The V call is TRBV28, the J call TRBJ1-5; TRBD1 aligns across 7 bases. CDR1 and CDR2 from the germline V gene are MDHEN and SYDVKM. The CDR3 spans 16 residues. V was pared by 7 bases and J by 7 bases, with 16 bases of the junction left unmatched. The CDR3 protein is CASTNDKTGLKQPQHF. Here the CDR3 DNA reads TGTGCCAGCACCAATGATAAGACAGGGTTAAAGCAGCCCCAGCATTTT.

There are many counts of this clone. This chain uses TRBV3-1 (or the pseudogene TRBV3-2) with TRBJ1-2; 7 bases match TRBD1. The CDR3 is 14 residues long. Germline trimming cut 0 bases from V and 7 bases from J; bases unmatched to any gene: 5. Germline CDR1 reads LGHDT; CDR2 reads YNNKEL (reference sequence). The CDR3 region has the DNA TGTGCCAGCAGCCAAGAAGGGGGCTCTGCTGGCTACACCTTC. It codes for CASSQEGGSAGYTF.

There are a few counts of this clone. The chain combines TRBV6-5 with TRBJ2-7; no clear D. The CDR3 spans 13 residues. Trimming took off 2 bases at V and 0 bases at J, with 5 bases between the two ends. Germline loops: CDR1 MNHEY, CDR2 SVGAGI. CDR3 residues: CASSYGGSYEQYF. The CDR3 bases are TGTGCCAGCAGTTACGGCGGCTCCTACGAGCAGTACTTC.

The chain employs TRBV6-4 and TRBJ2-6; no clear D. Germline CDR1 reads MRHNA; CDR2 reads SNTAGT. The CDR3 contains 15 residues. Trimming left V 5 bases short and J 0 bases short, with 8 bases between. The CDR3, as DNA: TGTGCCAGCAGTAGAACAAACTCTGGGGCCAACGTCCTGACTTTC. This gives the protein CASSRTNSGANVLTF.

The table lists this clone with a few counts. V gene TRBV3-1 (or the pseudogene TRBV3-2) combines with J gene TRBJ2-5, with TRBD1 matching 8 bases. The CDR3 consists of 16 residues. Germline CDR1 and CDR2: LGHDT and YNNKEL (reference sequence). Germline trimming cut 2 bases from V and 1 base from J; bases unmatched to any gene: 6. CDR3 in amino acids: CASSQFGTGAQETQYF. CDR3 DNA: TGTGCCAGCAGCCAATTCGGGACAGGAGCCCAAGAGACCCAGTACTTC.

This clone was found many times. The chain employs TRBV29-1 and TRBJ2-7; weak D call: TRBD2 (6 bases). In germline, CDR1 is SQVTM, CDR2 ANQGSEA. CDR3 length: 13 amino acids. V gave up 4 bases and J gave up 0 bases, with 10 bases separating them. CDR3 sequence (DNA): TGCAGCGTTGTGTGGGGGGACTCCTACGAGCAGTACTTC. Protein product: CSVVWGDSYEQYF.

The rearrangement links TRBV5-1 to TRBJ2-4; unclear D gene. With 0 bases removed from V and 3 bases from J, the gap between germline ends came to 10 bases. The CDR3 is made up of 15 amino acids. Germline lookup yields CDR1 SGHRS and CDR2 YFSETQ. CDR3 in DNA: TGCGCCAGCAGCTTGGTCTCCAGCGACAAAAACATTCAGTACTTC. Protein sequence: CASSLVSSDKNIQYF.

This chain joins TRBV28 and TRBJ1-5; 8 bases line up with TRBD1. Per germline, CDR1 MDHEN and CDR2 SYDVKM. This CDR3 has 15 residues. V was pared by 7 bases and J by 7 bases, with 12 bases of the junction left unmatched. For the CDR3, the DNA is TGTGCCAGCAATACCGGGACAGGACTCGGGCAGCCCCAGCATTTT. Translated: CASNTGTGLGQPQHF.

In DNA, the CDR3 is TGTGCCATTCCTTTTAGCAATCAGCCCCAGCATTTT. Protein product: CAIPFSNQPQHF. V and J are TRBV24-1 and TRBJ1-5; D unclear. The germline gives CDR1 KGHDR, CDR2 SFDVKD. Between the trimmed V and J ends, which lost 11 bases and 0 bases, there was a span of 7 bases. The CDR3 spans 12 residues.

DNA for the CDR3: TGTGCCAGCAGTTACTCAGACAGGGCCACTGAAGCTTTCTTT. This gives the protein CASSYSDRATEAFF. The chain joins TRBV6-6 to TRBJ1-1, with TRBD1 matching over 7 bases. The CDR3 length is 14 residues. Germline values: CDR1 MNHNY, CDR2 SVGAGI (reference sequence). The J segment lost 4 bases and the V segment lost 0 bases, leaving 2 bases of the junction unmatched.

This clone was observed a handful of times. DNA of the CDR3: TGTGCCAGCAGCTTATACATCCGAGGGGGAACTGAAGCTTTCTTT. Translation gives CASSLYIRGGTEAFF. V is TRBV11-2 and J is TRBJ1-1; D possibly corresponds to TRBD1 (6 bases). Trimming took off 2 bases at V and 5 bases at J, with 15 bases between the two ends. Germline V gives CDR1 SGHAT, CDR2 FQNNGV. The CDR3 has 15 amino acids.

This chain uses TRBV27 with TRBJ2-7; 8 nucleotides align to TRBD2. Trimming took 1 base from V and 3 from J; bases not matched to a gene: 8. Germline V lookup: CDR1 MNHEY, CDR2 SMNVEV (reference sequence). There are 16 residues in the CDR3. CDR3 DNA sequence: TGTGCCAGCAGTTTATTGACGAGCGGGAGTGGCTACGAGCAGTACTTC. Its protein product is CASSLLTSGSGYEQYF.

This chain connects TRBV28 to TRBJ1-2; 7 bases align to TRBD1. The CDR3 extends over 13 amino acids. Trimming took 6 bases from V and 1 from J; bases not matched to a gene: 2. The germline V gene encodes CDR1 MDHEN and CDR2 SYDVKM. The CDR3 DNA follows: TGTGCCAGCAGGAGGGGGCATAACTATGGCTACACCTTC. Residues: CASRRGHNYGYTF.

The genes are TRBV18 and TRBJ1-5; perhaps TRBD1 as D (6 bases). CDR3 length: 13 amino acids. CDR1 and CDR2 (germline): KGHSH, LQKENI. Trimming left V 5 bases short and J 7 bases short, with 12 bases between. CDR3 amino acids: CASSSNRDQPQHF. Written as DNA, the CDR3 is TGTGCCAGCTCATCAAACAGGGACCAGCCCCAGCATTTT.